A single sample gave rise to the 14 T cell receptor beta chains below, sequenced in a study of T cell changes during pregnancy in multiple sclerosis. Repertoires were generated with immunoSEQ multiplex PCR, while TCRdb's copy carries only in-frame clones and drops some. Of 98,000 or so clones listed, around 93% are singletons. Here the sequenced sample was peripheral blood, taken after pregnancy. These receptors originate from a female donor with multiple sclerosis, enrolled in a pregnancy study.

This chain links TRBV9 with TRBJ2-7; TRBD2 matches 9 bases. The CDR3 spans 16 residues. Germline CDR1 is SGDLS and CDR2 is YYNGEE. V lost 3 bases and J lost 7; bases outside the gene matches: 14. CDR3 sequence: CASSAGGTSWDGEQYF. The CDR3 nucleotides are TGTGCCAGCAGCGCTGGCGGGACTAGCTGGGATGGGGAGCAGTACTTC.

The chain uses TRBV19 and TRBJ2-7; D may be TRBD2 (5 bases). Germline V lookup: CDR1 LNHDA, CDR2 SQIVND (reference sequence). Trimming took 5 bases from V and 3 from J, leaving 14 bases between them. The CDR3 spans 14 residues. The CDR3 sequence is CASSEGLGDYEQYF. Written as DNA, the CDR3 is TGTGCCAGTAGTGAGGGTTTGGGTGACTACGAGCAGTACTTC.

Comments on this clone: The same CDR3 can be traced to other DNA sequences in this sample. The chain links TRBV19 to TRBJ2-7; 7 bases match TRBD1. The germline V gene encodes CDR1 LNHDA and CDR2 SQIVND (reference sequence). V dropped 1 base and J dropped 2; count of bases not matched to a gene: 2. This CDR3 has 14 residues. The CDR3 sequence is CASSIGQGAYEQYF. The CDR3 bases are TGTGCCAGTAGTATAGGACAGGGAGCCTACGAGCAGTACTTC.

This clone came up once. Here the CDR3 reads CASSLSTGGAGELFF. CDR3 nucleotides: TGTGCCAGCAGCTTGAGCACAGGGGGTGCCGGGGAGCTGTTTTTT. The chain combines TRBV7-2 with TRBJ2-2; TRBD1 matches 8 bases. The trim removed 3 bases at V and 6 bases at J, leaving 6 bases unmatched. Germline CDR1 SGHTA, CDR2 FQGNSA. The CDR3 length is 15 residues.

The gene calls are TRBV29-1 and TRBJ2-3, with D unresolved. Germline-derived CDR1 and CDR2 are SQVTM and ANQGSEA. CDR3 size: 12 residues. V was shortened by 3 bases and J by 8 bases, with 12 bases between the two germline ends. CDR3 in DNA: TGCAGCGTTGATTCAGGCCAGATTACGCAGTATTTT. Translating gives CSVDSGQITQYF.

The chain couples TRBV7-2 to TRBJ1-1; D is perhaps TRBD1 (6 bases). This CDR3 spans 14 amino acids. The germline V and J ends were trimmed by 6 bases and 0 bases, with 11 bases remaining between them. Germline CDR1 is SGHTA and CDR2 is FQGNSA. CDR3 DNA: TGTGCCAGCAGTCGACAGGCTATGAACACTGAAGCTTTCTTT. Translated, it gives CASSRQAMNTEAFF.

The gene calls are TRBV5-1 and TRBJ2-7, with 7 nucleotides matching TRBD1. V was clipped by 0 bases and J by 12 bases; unmatched bases: 9. The CDR3 length is 13 residues. The germline CDR1 and CDR2 sequences are SGHRS and YFSETQ. CDR3 region: CASSLGQGLNPYF. CDR3 coding DNA: TGCGCCAGCAGCTTGGGACAGGGATTGAATCCGTACTTC.

The chain recombines TRBV7-9 with TRBJ2-7, with a possible D match to TRBD1 (6 bases). This CDR3 has 17 amino acids. The ends were cut back, 2 bases at V and 5 bases at J, with 22 bases in the middle. The germline gives CDR1 SEHNR, CDR2 FQNEAQ (reference sequence). CDR3 amino acids: CASSLRMRGSNGDEQYF. CDR3 bases: TGTGCCAGCAGCTTAAGAATGAGGGGGTCCAATGGGGACGAGCAGTACTTC.

The gene calls are TRBV6-4 and TRBJ2-7; 7 bases are shared with TRBD2. Germline CDR1 and CDR2: MRHNA and SNTAGT. The trim removed 2 bases at V and 2 bases at J, leaving 9 bases unmatched. This CDR3 is 16 amino acids long. CDR3 protein: CASSDGGVSLTYEQYF. The CDR3 DNA follows: TGTGCCAGCAGTGACGGGGGGGTCTCCTTAACCTACGAGCAGTACTTC.

The genes are TRBV7-2 and TRBJ2-1; 12 positions match TRBD2. This CDR3 is 17 amino acids long. With V trimmed by 1 base and J by 5 bases, 6 bases remained unmatched. CDR1 SGHTA and CDR2 FQGNSA come from the germline V gene. This chain's CDR3 is CASSLELAGGPHNEQFF. The CDR3 bases are TGTGCCAGCAGCTTAGAGCTAGCGGGAGGGCCACACAATGAGCAGTTCTTC.

This clone was seen a single time. This sequence joins TRBV19 and TRBJ2-7, with 7 bases fitting TRBD1. Losses at the gene ends were 5 bases for V and 2 bases for J; bases not matched to a gene: 3. Germline CDR1 reads LNHDA; CDR2 reads SQIVND (reference sequence). The CDR3 runs to 13 residues. This chain's CDR3 is CASSWGTAYEQYF. The CDR3 DNA is TGTGCCAGTAGTTGGGGGACAGCCTACGAGCAGTACTTC.

The genes are TRBV2 and TRBJ2-7; D is perhaps TRBD2 (5 bases). V lost 4 bases and J 0 bases, leaving 7 bases between the germline ends. This CDR3 is 13 amino acids long. Germline V lookup: CDR1 SNHLY, CDR2 FYNNEI. The DNA for the CDR3 is TGTGCCAGCAGTGGGAGGAACTCCTACGAGCAGTACTTC. Encoded protein: CASSGRNSYEQYF.

The chain has TRBV19 and TRBJ1-2; 7 nucleotides align to TRBD1. The CDR3 has 14 residues. V lost 6 bases to trimming and J lost 0 bases; unmatched junction nucleotides: 4. The germline V gene has CDR1 LNHDA and CDR2 SQIVND (reference sequence). CDR3 loop: CASSLQGANYGYTF. CDR3 sequence (DNA): TGTGCCAGTAGCCTGCAGGGGGCTAACTATGGCTACACCTTC.

The chain employs TRBV4-3 and TRBJ2-7; D call uncertain. Trimming left V 0 bases short and J 2 bases short, with 11 bases between. The CDR3 covers 15 residues. Germline V gene data show CDR1 as LGHNA and CDR2 as YSLEER. The CDR3 region has the DNA TGCGCCAGCAGCCAAGATGACTCCGCCGCCTACGAGCAGTACTTC. It encodes CASSQDDSAAYEQYF.